The next 28 T cell receptor beta chains were all read from a single sample in a study of identical twins. TCRdb called the 5' RACE reads again in MiXCR, with one record for every CDR3 protein. This sample has hundreds of thousands of distinct CDR3 sequences, with around 8.3% found just once. The sample was also reused in another study, on yellow fever vaccine responses in identical twins.

The sequencing input was PBMCs. All receptors come from a woman in her late teens or twenties in good health.

This clonotype was counted many times. V and J are TRBV7-8 and TRBJ2-7, with 8 bases lining up with TRBD1. The CDR3 totals 18 residues. Germline CDR1 SGHVS, CDR2 FQNEAQ. Trimming cost V 0 bases and J 0 bases; bases outside gene matches: 10. CDR3 nucleotides: TGTGCCAGCAGCTTAGCGGGTATTGAGGGACAGGTCTCCTACGAGCAGTACTTC. It translates to CASSLAGIEGQVSYEQYF.

The chain employs TRBV5-4 and TRBJ2-1, with 9 bases aligning to TRBD1. The V segment lost 1 base and the J segment 5 bases; nucleotides outside the gene matches: 4. Germline V gives CDR1 SGHNT, CDR2 YYREEE (reference sequence). This CDR3 is 15 amino acids long. The CDR3, as DNA: TGTGCCAGCAGCTTGTCTGGACAGGGGAACAATGAGCAGTTCTTC. Amino acid sequence: CASSLSGQGNNEQFF. The full variable domain, in which reference TRBV5-4 and TRBJ2-1 provide the parts outside the CDR3, is ETGVTQSPTHLIKTRGQQVTLRCSSQSGHNTVSWYQQALGQGPQFIFQYYREEENGRGNFPPRFSGLQFPNYSSELNVNALELDDSALYLCASSLSGQGNNEQFFGPGTRLTVL.

This clonotype was picked up a small number of times. The gene calls are TRBV14 and TRBJ2-6; the D is unclear. Trimming stripped 0 bases from V and 1 base from J, with 7 bases between. Germline V gene data show CDR1 as SGHDN and CDR2 as FVKESK. The CDR3 is 16 residues long. The CDR3 here is CASSQDLGSGANVLTF. The CDR3 bases are TGTGCCAGCAGCCAAGATCTAGGGTCTGGGGCCAACGTCCTGACTTTC.

In this sample, this clonotype turned up many times. The rearrangement links TRBV20-1 to TRBJ2-3; 10 bases are shared with TRBD2. V trimming: 5 bases; J trimming: 1 base; junction bases outside the gene matches: 12. Germline CDR1 is DFQATT and CDR2 is SNEGSKA (reference sequence). This CDR3 spans 17 amino acids. The CDR3 loop reads CSASRSLGTSGTDTQYF. As DNA, the CDR3 is TGCAGTGCTTCCCGTTCTTTAGGGACTAGCGGCACAGATACGCAGTATTTT.

This clonotype was seen repeatedly, ten times or more. This rearrangement joins TRBV6-5 to TRBJ2-5; the match to TRBD1 covers 8 bases. J was trimmed by 1 base and V by 1 base; bases with no gene match: 8. The CDR3 is made up of 17 amino acids. The germline CDR1 and CDR2 sequences are MNHEY and SVGAGI. The DNA for the CDR3 is TGTGCCAGCAGTTACTTCCCAGGACAGGGTCTCCAAGAGACCCAGTACTTC. The encoded protein is CASSYFPGQGLQETQYF.

The CDR3 reads CASSLLGDSDYEQYF. CDR3 in DNA: TGCGCCAGCAGCTTGCTAGGGGACAGCGACTACGAGCAGTACTTC. The chain employs TRBV5-1 and TRBJ2-7; TRBD1 agrees at 7 bases. Germline V gene lookup returns CDR1 SGHRS and CDR2 YFSETQ. The CDR3 has 15 residues. V trimming: 1 base; J trimming: 3 bases; junction bases outside the gene matches: 7.

This clonotype was detected only a few times. This chain connects TRBV12-3 or TRBV12-4 to TRBJ2-2, with 9 bases matching TRBD1. This CDR3 spans 15 amino acids. Germline trimming cut 5 bases from V and 2 bases from J; bases unmatched to any gene: 3. The DNA of the CDR3 is TGTGCCAGCAGTAGGACAGGGGTAAACACCGGGGAGCTGTTTTTT. This codes for CASSRTGVNTGELFF.

The V and J genes are TRBV10-3 and TRBJ2-7; 7 bases line up with TRBD2. J lost 4 bases, V lost 6 bases, and 9 bases had no gene match. The germline gives CDR1 ENHRY, CDR2 SYGVKD. This CDR3 spans 14 amino acids. CDR3 residues: CAISPGLEAYEQYF. In nucleotides, the CDR3 is TGTGCCATCAGCCCTGGACTAGAGGCTTACGAGCAGTACTTC.

The chain employs TRBV7-9 and TRBJ2-1; no clear D gene. Trimming removed 5 bases from V and 10 bases from J, with 12 bases in between. The CDR3 has 12 amino acids. Germline V lookup: CDR1 SEHNR, CDR2 FQNEAQ (reference sequence). The DNA of the CDR3 is TGTGCCAGCAGCCCCGGACCCTCCGAGCAGTTCTTC. It is translated as CASSPGPSEQFF.

This clonotype has just a few counts. The genes are TRBV11-2 and TRBJ2-1; TRBD2 agrees at 13 bases. The V segment lost 0 bases and the J segment 0 bases; nucleotides outside the gene matches: 11. Germline loops: CDR1 SGHAT, CDR2 FQNNGV. This CDR3 spans 21 amino acids. This CDR3 is CASSLDARTSGGLSSYNEQFF. The CDR3 DNA reads as TGTGCCAGCAGCTTAGATGCACGGACTAGCGGGGGACTCAGCTCCTACAATGAGCAGTTCTTC.

Only a few counts were recorded for this clonotype. Written as DNA, the CDR3 is TGTGCCAGCAGCCAACCGACAAGGGGTGACAACTCACCCCTCCACTTT. Its translation: CASSQPTRGDNSPLHF. The V and J genes are TRBV3-1 and TRBJ1-6; tentatively, D is TRBD1 (5 bases). V lost 2 bases to trimming and J lost 10 bases, with 18 bases between them. This CDR3 region has 16 residues. The germline V gene encodes CDR1 LGHDT and CDR2 YNNKEL (reference sequence).

This clonotype was detected only a few times. This sequence joins TRBV7-9 and TRBJ2-7, with 9 bases fitting TRBD2. The length of the CDR3 is 17 residues. V shed 4 bases, J shed 0 bases, and the junction held 10 bases outside the gene matches. CDR1 is SEHNR, CDR2 FQNEAQ, per germline (reference sequence). The DNA of the CDR3 is TGTGCCAGCAGCTCCCGGGTAGCGGGGGACCACTCCTACGAGCAGTACTTC. It specifies CASSSRVAGDHSYEQYF.

This sequence joins TRBV28 and TRBJ2-7; D perhaps matches TRBD2 (6 bases). V lost 8 bases and J 5 bases, leaving 22 bases between the germline ends. There are 15 residues in the CDR3. From germline, CDR1 is MDHEN and CDR2 SYDVKM. In nucleotides, the CDR3 is TGTGCCAGCCGGATTAATACGGTAGGAGGGAACGAGCAGTACTTC. It codes for CASRINTVGGNEQYF.

This rearrangement joins TRBV10-3 to TRBJ2-3, with D maybe TRBD2 (6 bases). The CDR3 loop spans 11 amino acids. V was cut by 8 bases and J by 5 bases, with 8 bases left in between. Germline V gives CDR1 ENHRY, CDR2 SYGVKD. DNA of the CDR3: TGTGCCATCTTGGGGGGAGATACGCAGTATTTT. Its translation: CAILGGDTQYF.

This clonotype was counted ten times or more. The chain combines TRBV12-3 or TRBV12-4 with TRBJ2-1; 13 nucleotides line up with TRBD2. The junction had 8 bases not matched to a gene; V was cut back by 5 bases and J by 7 bases. There are 16 residues in the CDR3. The chain's CDR3 is CASSHSQTSGRNEQFF. The CDR3 DNA reads as TGTGCCAGCAGTCATTCCCAGACTAGCGGGAGGAATGAGCAGTTCTTC.

In this sample, this clonotype turned up a few times. The chain combines TRBV5-1 with TRBJ2-6; D ambiguous. The ends were cut back, 0 bases at V and 4 bases at J, with 5 bases in the middle. This CDR3 has 14 amino acids. Germline V gene data show CDR1 as SGHRS and CDR2 as YFSETQ. CDR3 sequence (DNA): TGCGCCAGCAGCTTGGTGGCCGGGGCCAACGTCCTGACTTTC. This codes for CASSLVAGANVLTF.

This chain links TRBV7-2 with TRBJ2-1; 7 nucleotides line up with TRBD1. CDR3 length: 14 residues. The germline V gene encodes CDR1 SGHTA and CDR2 FQGNSA. Trimming removed 5 bases from V and 5 bases from J; junction bases left unmatched: 6. In nucleotides, the CDR3 is TGTGCCAGCAGCACCAGGACAGGAAACAATGAGCAGTTCTTC. Residues: CASSTRTGNNEQFF. The variable domain in full, completed from reference TRBV7-2 and TRBJ2-1, reads GAGVSQSPSNKVTEKGKDVELRCDPISGHTALYWYRQSLGQGLEFLIYFQGNSAPDKSGLPSDRFSAERTGGSVSTLTIQRTQQEDSAVYLCASSTRTGNNEQFFGPGTRLTVL.

This clonotype was observed a few times. The chain employs TRBV2 and TRBJ2-5; a possible D gene is TRBD1 (5 bases). From germline, CDR1 is SNHLY and CDR2 FYNNEI. The CDR3 extends over 12 amino acids. Trimming left V 7 bases short and J 5 bases short, with 11 bases between. CDR3 region: CASKTVDETQYF. The CDR3 DNA is TGTGCCAGCAAGACAGTAGATGAGACCCAGTACTTC.

This clonotype was seen a few times. V and J are TRBV30 and TRBJ2-3, with D perhaps assigned TRBD1 or TRBD2 (5 bases each). The CDR3 runs 14 residues. Germline CDR1 is GTSNPN and CDR2 is SVGIG (reference sequence). V lost 0 bases and J 3 bases, leaving 10 bases between the germline ends. The CDR3 here is CAWSVWGTTDTQYF. In DNA, the CDR3 is TGTGCCTGGAGTGTATGGGGGACGACAGATACGCAGTATTTT.

There are many counts of this clonotype. DNA for the CDR3: TGTGCCAGCAGCTCGGAAGGCAGGGGAGGGGATGAGCAGTTCTTC. Translated, it gives CASSSEGRGGDEQFF. The V and J genes are TRBV7-2 and TRBJ2-1, with TRBD2 as a possible D gene (7 bases). The CDR3 covers 15 residues. Trimming left V 4 bases short and J 8 bases short, with 18 bases between. The germline V gene encodes CDR1 SGHTA and CDR2 FQGNSA.

The chain employs TRBV28 and TRBJ2-1; 10 bases align to TRBD2. CDR3 length equals 15 residues. Germline V gene data show CDR1 as MDHEN and CDR2 as SYDVKM. With V trimmed by 8 bases and J by 3 bases, 7 bases remained unmatched. The chain's CDR3 is CASESIAGGYNEQFF. The CDR3 DNA reads as TGTGCCAGCGAATCGATAGCGGGAGGCTACAATGAGCAGTTCTTC.

The chain combines TRBV9 with TRBJ2-3; possibly TRBD2 for D (6 bases). Trimming pared 0 bases from V and 1 base from J, leaving 12 bases between. The CDR3 extends over 16 amino acids. CDR1 is SGDLS and CDR2 is YYNGEE in the germline V gene. CDR3 DNA sequence: TGTGCCAGCAGCGTAGAGGCGGGGATGCGCACAGATACGCAGTATTTT. Translation: CASSVEAGMRTDTQYF. Filled out from reference TRBV9 and TRBJ2-3, the complete variable domain reads DSGVTQTPKHLITATGQRVTLRCSPRSGDLSVYWYQQSLDQGLQFLIQYYNGEERAKGNILERFSAQQFPDLHSELNLSSLELGDSALYFCASSVEAGMRTDTQYFGPGTRLTVL.

This clonotype was observed many times. This chain links TRBV6-2 or TRBV6-3 with TRBJ2-7; tentatively, D is TRBD2 (6 bases). This CDR3 is 14 amino acids long. V gave up 7 bases and J gave up 12 bases, with 25 bases separating them. Germline lookup yields CDR1 MNHEY and CDR2 SVGEGT. The CDR3 DNA sequence: TGTGCCAGCACCGACGCCGGGGACTCGTCGACTCGGTACTTC. It yields the protein CASTDAGDSSTRYF.

This clonotype was seen at least ten times. This rearrangement joins TRBV27 to TRBJ2-7, with 9 bases lining up with TRBD2. The CDR3 runs to 16 residues. Trimming cost V 11 bases and J 0 bases; bases outside gene matches: 14. Per the germline V gene, CDR1 is MNHEY and CDR2 is SMNVEV (reference sequence). CDR3 protein: CASRRASGVSSYEQYF. The DNA of the CDR3 is TGTGCCTCCCGACGGGCTAGCGGGGTTTCCTCCTACGAGCAGTACTTC.

This clonotype was detected many times. CDR3 amino acids: CASSLGGRAFNEQFF. CDR3 in DNA: TGTGCCAGCAGTTTAGGAGGGAGGGCCTTCAATGAGCAGTTCTTC. V and J are TRBV12-3 or TRBV12-4 and TRBJ2-1; 7 bases are shared with TRBD2. The CDR3 is 15 amino acids. V was clipped by 1 base and J by 6 bases; unmatched bases: 6.

With respect to this clonotype: A much larger clonotype is one base distant, so this may be a read error. The V gene is TRBV12-3 or TRBV12-4, the J gene TRBJ2-1, with a possible D match to TRBD1 (6 bases). The CDR3 is 15 amino acids. Trimming cost V 8 bases and J 4 bases, with 18 bases left between them. The CDR3 sequence: CASDQGQTPYNEQFF. In DNA, the CDR3 is TGTGCCAGCGACCAAGGACAGACCCCTTACAATGAGCAGTTCTTC.

This clonotype was seen at least ten times. The chain uses TRBV11-2 and TRBJ2-5; 7 bases agree with TRBD1. The CDR3 sequence is 12 residues long. Trimming took 11 bases from V and 4 from J; bases not matched to a gene: 7. Germline CDR1 and CDR2: SGHAT and FQNNGV. CDR3 protein: CAATGAVETQYF. CDR3 coding DNA: TGTGCCGCTACAGGGGCCGTAGAGACCCAGTACTTC.

The J gene is TRBJ2-7, the V gene TRBV5-1; possible D gene TRBD1, 7 bases. Trimming removed 4 bases from V and 5 bases from J, with 16 bases in between. Germline CDR1 and CDR2: SGHRS and YFSETQ. The CDR3 loop spans 14 amino acids. This chain's CDR3 is CASSGYQGGDEQYF. The CDR3 region has the DNA TGCGCCAGCAGCGGCTACCAGGGGGGAGACGAGCAGTACTTC. The whole variable domain, filled in from reference TRBV5-1 and TRBJ2-7, reads KAGVTQTPRYLIKTRGQQVTLSCSPISGHRSVSWYQQTPGQGLQFLFEYFSETQRNKGNFPGRFSGRQFSNSRSEMNVSTLELGDSALYLCASSGYQGGDEQYFGPGTRLTVT.